The clone carrying this T cell receptor beta chain was observed many times. Its antigen is still unknown. The data were obtained in a study of regulatory T cells in long-lasting Graves disease. About the study: Those Graves' patients who were newly diagnosed had been on antithyroid drugs under 3 months.

The V end was cut by 6 bases, the J end by 2 bases, with 16 bases between. The CDR3 sequence is 14 residues long. Germline values: CDR1 DFQATT, CDR2 SNEGSKA (reference sequence). Study observations and caveats: Persistent disease preferred TRBV28, TRBJ1-2 and TRBJ2-5; new disease, TRBV20-1 and TRBJ2-1.

Sample time point: newly diagnosed GD, antithyroid drugs for less than 3 months. The TCR library used RNA extracted from PBMCs. Arm-PCR of CDR3 regions and iRepertoire HTBI primers were used to build TCR beta libraries. One entry per CDR3 protein results from TCRdb running MiXCR on the multiplex PCR reads. The sample lists 300,000 to 400,000 distinct CDR3 sequences; 15% to 20% were seen once. The sample was peripheral blood mononuclear cells (PBMCs), taken at new diagnosis, from a patient treated with antithyroid drugs. The chain is built from TRBV20-1 and TRBJ1-2; D remains ambiguous. The sequence came from a female donor with Graves disease. The CDR3 region has the DNA TGCAGTGCCCCCTCCCAGGAAATCAACTATGGCTACACCTTC. This sequence encodes CSAPSQEINYGYTF.